One and the same sample provided the 22 T cell receptor beta chains below, sequenced in a study of T cell changes during pregnancy in multiple sclerosis. This table comes from immunoSEQ multiplex PCR, and its TCRdb copy is limited to in-frame clones, with some not included. The profile covers 39,000 or so clones, with 80% to 95% appearing a single time and over 10% taken by the ten largest. The input for sequencing was CD8+ T cells from peripheral blood mononuclear cells, taken after pregnancy. These receptors were obtained from a female donor with multiple sclerosis, enrolled in a pregnancy study.

The CDR3 region is CASSVAAGGGQGVGEQYF. DNA of the CDR3: TGTGCCAGCAGCGTAGCGGCTGGAGGGGGACAGGGAGTAGGGGAGCAGTACTTC. This chain uses TRBV9 with TRBJ2-7; TRBD1 matches at 9 bases. The CDR3 runs 18 residues. CDR1 SGDLS and CDR2 YYNGEE come from the germline V gene. The V and J ends lost 0 bases and 7 bases, in that order; junction bases with no gene match: 17.

The V call is TRBV6-5, the J call TRBJ2-7, with 10 bases aligning to TRBD2. Germline CDR1 reads MNHEY; CDR2 reads SVGAGI. This CDR3 is built from 14 residues. Trimming took 5 bases from V and 6 from J; bases not matched to a gene: 7. The CDR3 loop is CASSPASGSSEQYF. For the CDR3, the DNA is TGTGCCAGCAGTCCTGCTAGCGGGAGCTCCGAGCAGTACTTC.

The CDR3 loop reads CASTSSYEQYF. As DNA, the CDR3 is TGTGCCAGCACCTCGTCCTACGAGCAGTACTTC. The chain uses TRBV28 and TRBJ2-7; no definite D call. Germline V gene data show CDR1 as MDHEN and CDR2 as SYDVKM. V was cut by 7 bases and J by 1 base, with 5 bases left in between. The CDR3 is made up of 11 amino acids.

This rearrangement joins TRBV7-9 to TRBJ2-1; 15 bases line up with TRBD2. Germline lookup yields CDR1 SEHNR and CDR2 FQNEAQ (reference sequence). This CDR3 contains 16 residues. V was clipped by 5 bases and J by 8 bases; unmatched bases: 7. CDR3 amino acids: CASSTTGLAGGDEQFF. Written as DNA, the CDR3 is TGTGCCAGCAGCACGACCGGACTAGCGGGAGGGGATGAGCAGTTCTTC.

Here the CDR3 DNA reads TGTGCCAGCAGACCTACGAGCGGGAGCTCCTACAATGAGCAGTTCTTC. Translated, it gives CASRPTSGSSYNEQFF. This chain links TRBV7-9 with TRBJ2-1; TRBD2 matches 8 bases. Germline CDR1 reads SEHNR; CDR2 reads FQNEAQ (reference sequence). After removal of 6 bases from V and 0 bases from J, the junction contained 7 bases not matched to a gene. The CDR3 contains 16 residues.

The J gene is TRBJ1-5, the V gene TRBV6-5; weak D call: TRBD1 (5 bases). CDR1 MNHEY and CDR2 SVGAGI come from the germline V gene. This CDR3 is built from 14 residues. Trimming removed 6 bases at V and 6 bases at J, with 15 bases between. CDR3 nucleotides: TGTGCCAGCAGCCCAGGGTATGAGAGTCAGCCCCAGCATTTT. Translation: CASSPGYESQPQHF.

This clone was seen more than once but under ten times. The V gene is TRBV2, the J gene TRBJ2-5, with 8 bases that match TRBD1. Trimming cost V 3 bases and J 3 bases; bases outside gene matches: 3. The CDR3 is 14 amino acids. Germline CDR1 and CDR2: SNHLY and FYNNEI. CDR3 nucleotides: TGTGCCAGCAGTGACCCGGACAGGGAAGAGACCCAGTACTTC. Translating it yields CASSDPDREETQYF.

The rearrangement uses TRBV4-1 and TRBJ2-3, with 7 bases that match TRBD2. Germline V gene data show CDR1 as MGHRA and CDR2 as YSYEKL. The CDR3 length is 18 residues. V lost 4 bases, J lost 0 bases, and 13 bases stayed unmatched. In DNA, the CDR3 is TGCGCCAGCAGCCTCCGCGGGGCTGCGGGAGCTAGCACAGATACGCAGTATTTT. It codes for CASSLRGAAGASTDTQYF.

This clone was recorded once. The genes are TRBV7-8 and TRBJ1-2, with D maybe TRBD1 (5 bases). V shed 4 bases and J shed 6 bases, with 15 bases lying between them. The CDR3 is 14 residues long. Germline CDR1 reads SGHVS; CDR2 reads FQNEAQ. The CDR3 nucleotides are TGTGCCAGCAGCTCTGGGACTCATAGGGATGGCTACACCTTC. The encoded protein is CASSSGTHRDGYTF.

V gene TRBV15 combines with J gene TRBJ1-5; a possible D gene is TRBD1 (5 bases). There are 13 residues in the CDR3. Trimming pared 6 bases from V and 6 bases from J, leaving 12 bases between. The germline gives CDR1 LNHNV, CDR2 YYDKDF (reference sequence). The CDR3 reads CATRPQGGQPQHF. Written as DNA, the CDR3 is TGTGCCACCAGACCCCAGGGAGGTCAGCCCCAGCATTTT.

This sequence joins TRBV9 and TRBJ2-3; TRBD1 matches 11 bases. CDR3 length equals 16 residues. Germline V CDR1 and CDR2: SGDLS, YYNGEE. The ends lost 2 bases at V and 7 bases at J; junction bases unmatched: 9. The CDR3 nucleotides are TGTGCCAGCAGCGTCCGACCGGACAGGGGGCGAAATACGCAGTATTTT. Translated, it gives CASSVRPDRGRNTQYF.

The gene calls are TRBV11-2 and TRBJ2-7; 7 bases match TRBD1. The CDR3 has 15 residues. Germline-derived CDR1 and CDR2 are SGHAT and FQNNGV. Germline trimming cut 3 bases from V and 2 bases from J; bases unmatched to any gene: 7. The CDR3 DNA sequence: TGTGCCAGCAGCTTGGGGACAGCGGCACCCTACGAGCAGTACTTC. Its protein is CASSLGTAAPYEQYF.

The chain employs TRBV21-1 and TRBJ2-7; TRBD1 is the table's D call and was not checked against the DNA. TRBV21-1 is flagged as a pseudogene. The CDR3 extends over 13 amino acids. The CDR3 DNA sequence: TGTGCCAGCAGCAATCACAACTCCTACGAGCAGTACTTC. Translation gives CASSNHNSYEQYF.

The chain has TRBV12-2 and TRBJ1-5; TRBD1, the table's D call, was not compared with the DNA. TRBV12-2 is noted as a pseudogene. The CDR3 length is 14 residues. For the CDR3, the DNA is TGTGCAAGTCGCCCCCGACATTGCAATCAGCCCCAGCATTTT. Residues: CASRPRHCNQPQHF.

This chain connects TRBV30 to TRBJ2-2; D is ambiguous. The CDR3 has 11 amino acids. V dropped 4 bases and J dropped 8 bases, with 8 bases sitting between them. Per germline, CDR1 GTSNPN and CDR2 SVGIG (reference sequence). CDR3 protein: CAWTTDGELFF. CDR3 sequence (DNA): TGTGCCTGGACTACTGATGGGGAGCTGTTTTTT.

This sequence joins TRBV9 and TRBJ2-1; D remains ambiguous. CDR1 is SGDLS, CDR2 YYNGEE, per germline. Trimming stripped 3 bases from V and 12 bases from J, with 10 bases between. The CDR3 length is 11 residues. The CDR3 sequence is CASSGDSRQFF. In DNA form, the CDR3 reads TGTGCCAGCAGCGGAGACTCCCGGCAGTTCTTC.

The V call is TRBV6-1, the J call TRBJ2-1; D is possibly TRBD1 (5 bases). Germline lookup yields CDR1 MNHNS and CDR2 SASEGT. This CDR3 is 15 amino acids long. V lost 2 bases and J lost 6, with 14 bases in between. The CDR3 spells CASSETTEAGNEQFF. CDR3 coding DNA: TGTGCCAGCAGTGAAACGACAGAGGCCGGCAATGAGCAGTTCTTC.

V is TRBV10-3 and J is TRBJ1-2; possibly TRBD1 for D (5 bases). CDR3 length: 16 amino acids. V lost 2 bases and J lost 4, with 17 bases in between. Germline V gene lookup returns CDR1 ENHRY and CDR2 SYGVKD. CDR3 sequence reads: CAISERAGGDSYGYTF. For the CDR3, the DNA is TGTGCCATCAGTGAGCGTGCGGGGGGGGATTCCTATGGCTACACCTTC.

This chain connects TRBV19 to TRBJ2-1, with D perhaps TRBD1 (6 bases). Per germline, CDR1 LNHDA and CDR2 SQIVND (reference sequence). V dropped 1 base and J dropped 8 bases, with 15 bases sitting between them. This CDR3 is 15 amino acids long. The CDR3 loop reads CASSIGITGQYEQFF. The CDR3 nucleotides are TGTGCCAGTAGTATAGGAATTACAGGGCAGTATGAGCAGTTCTTC.

CDR3 sequence: CASSLGREQYF. DNA of the CDR3: TGTGCCAGCAGCTTGGGGCGGGAGCAGTACTTC. The chain uses TRBV11-2 and TRBJ2-7; tentative D call: TRBD1 (5 bases). Germline CDR1 SGHAT, CDR2 FQNNGV. The CDR3 extends over 11 amino acids. V lost 3 bases and J lost 7, with 7 bases in between.

This chain links TRBV5-4 with TRBJ2-5; weak D call: TRBD2 (7 bases). Trimming took 4 bases from V and 4 from J, leaving 20 bases between them. Germline loops: CDR1 SGHNT, CDR2 YYREEE (reference sequence). The CDR3 extends over 16 amino acids. The CDR3 nucleotides read TGTGCCAGCAGCGGATGGGACGGCGGGGGCCGAGAGACCCAGTACTTC. Protein sequence: CASSGWDGGGRETQYF.

The chain links TRBV28 to TRBJ1-2; D gene uncertain. Germline CDR1 and CDR2: MDHEN and SYDVKM. The CDR3 sequence is 14 residues long. V lost 5 bases and J 7 bases, leaving 17 bases between the germline ends. CDR3 in DNA: TGTGCCAGCAGTCCTCCGGGAGTAAGAGGTGGCTACACCTTC. Amino acid sequence: CASSPPGVRGGYTF.